These 22 T cell receptor beta chains were all obtained from the same sample, sequenced in a study of cytomegalovirus exposure and HLA in healthy donors (dated by TCRdb to the late 2010s). Preparation of the library involved the immunoSEQ multiplex PCR assay. For the multiplex PCR, a mixture combining 60 forward primers for TCR Vbeta segments and 13 reverse primers for TCR Jbeta segments was used. In TCRdb, the immuneACCESS table is reduced to in-frame sequences with V and J assigned. These tables do not hold every clone; where another copy was compared, an unresolved V gene accounts for under half, and the others remain unexplained. A total of 120,000 to 150,000 clones appear in this sample, around 79% of them only once. Jointly, the top ten make up approximately 6.3% of the sample. Sequenced input: PBMCs. The source is a woman aged 40-49 years in good health and CMV-seropositive.

This chain joins TRBV2 and TRBJ1-2, with 7 bases lining up with TRBD1. V was clipped by 8 bases and J by 5 bases; unmatched bases: 17. The germline V gene has CDR1 SNHLY and CDR2 FYNNEI. CDR3 length equals 16 residues. CDR3 protein: CASDPSGQGDRYGYTF. In nucleotides, the CDR3 is TGTGCCAGCGACCCATCAGGGCAGGGGGATCGATATGGCTACACCTTC.

The chain couples TRBV27 to TRBJ1-4; perhaps TRBD1 as D (5 bases). V lost 8 bases and J lost 8, with 15 bases in between. The germline CDR1 and CDR2 sequences are MNHEY and SMNVEV (reference sequence). The CDR3 length is 13 residues. The CDR3 sequence: CASRAGGGEKLFF. The CDR3 DNA sequence: TGTGCCAGCCGAGCTGGGGGAGGCGAAAAACTGTTTTTT.

The J gene is TRBJ2-3, the V gene TRBV10-3; unclear D gene. The CDR3 has 14 amino acids. Looked up from germline, CDR1 is ENHRY and CDR2 is SYGVKD. Trimming stripped 6 bases from V and 0 bases from J, with 10 bases between. CDR3 nucleotides: TGTGCCATCAGAGACAAGTCTAGCACAGATACGCAGTATTTT. Its protein product is CAIRDKSSTDTQYF.

V usage is TRBV2 and J usage is TRBJ1-4; no reliable D call. Germline loops: CDR1 SNHLY, CDR2 FYNNEI. There are 14 residues in the CDR3. V lost 3 bases and J 8 bases, leaving 13 bases between the germline ends. CDR3 sequence: CASSDRGIQEKLFF. In DNA form, the CDR3 reads TGTGCCAGCAGTGATCGGGGAATCCAAGAAAAACTGTTTTTT.

The V call is TRBV5-7, the J call TRBJ1-6; 8 positions agree with TRBD1. TRBV5-7 qualifies as an ORF whose function is uncertain. V lost 4 bases, J lost 6 bases, and 6 bases stayed unmatched. The CDR3 runs 15 residues. CDR3 sequence reads: CASSLTGDPNSPLHF. As DNA, the CDR3 is TGTGCCAGCAGCCTGACAGGGGACCCTAATTCACCCCTCCACTTT.

The chain's CDR3 is CASGRLAGGWGYEQFF. DNA for the CDR3: TGTGCCAGCGGCCGGCTAGCGGGGGGATGGGGTTACGAGCAGTTCTTC. The chain has TRBV2 and TRBJ2-1; TRBD2 aligns across 11 bases. The CDR3 is 16 amino acids. V lost 8 bases, J lost 10 bases, and 16 bases stayed unmatched. Per germline, CDR1 SNHLY and CDR2 FYNNEI. The full variable domain, in which reference TRBV2 and TRBJ2-1 provide the parts outside the CDR3, is EPEVTQTPSHQVTQMGQEVILRCVPISNHLYFYWYRQILGQKVEFLVSFYNNEISEKSEIFDDQFSVERPDGSNFTLKIRSTKLEDSAMYFCASGRLAGGWGYEQFFGPGTRLTVL.

The chain joins TRBV6-1 to TRBJ1-2; perhaps TRBD1 as D (5 bases). The germline CDR1 and CDR2 sequences are MNHNS and SASEGT. The CDR3 has 15 amino acids. Trimming stripped 2 bases from V and 4 bases from J, with 14 bases between. This CDR3 is CASSEPGGRLYGYTF. The CDR3 region has the DNA TGTGCCAGCAGTGAACCCGGGGGAAGGCTCTATGGCTACACCTTC.

This clone was detected only a few times. The chain carries TRBV28 and TRBJ2-7; D remains unclear. Per germline, CDR1 MDHEN and CDR2 SYDVKM. Trimming removed 10 bases from V and 0 bases from J, with 25 bases in between. The CDR3 extends over 17 amino acids. CDR3 loop: CATTVVIGQQYSYEQYF. CDR3 nucleotide sequence: TGTGCCACCACGGTGGTGATTGGGCAGCAATACTCCTACGAGCAGTACTTC.

The V call is TRBV4-2, the J call TRBJ1-2; D is ambiguous. Germline V gene lookup returns CDR1 LGHNA and CDR2 YNFKEQ. This CDR3 comprises 13 residues. With 0 bases removed from V and 7 bases from J, the gap between germline ends came to 9 bases. The CDR3 here is CASSQDAGFGYTF. The CDR3 nucleotides are TGTGCCAGCAGCCAAGATGCGGGGTTTGGCTACACCTTC.

V usage is TRBV14 and J usage is TRBJ2-7; no clear D gene. Germline V gives CDR1 SGHDN, CDR2 FVKESK. This CDR3 spans 13 amino acids. V lost 0 bases and J 9 bases, leaving 12 bases between the germline ends. As DNA, the CDR3 is TGTGCCAGCAGCCAAGATTTCCTAGAGGCGCAGTACTTC. This encodes CASSQDFLEAQYF. The full variable domain, its missing parts supplied by reference TRBV14 and TRBJ2-7, is EAGVTQFPSHSVIEKGQTVTLRCDPISGHDNLYWYRRVMGKEIKFLLHFVKESKQDESGMPNNRFLAERTGGTYSTLKVQPAELEDSGVYFCASSQDFLEAQYFGPGTRLTVT.

The V call is TRBV7-9, the J call TRBJ2-5, with a possible D match to TRBD1 (5 bases). Germline loops: CDR1 SEHNR, CDR2 FQNEAQ (reference sequence). V lost 5 bases, J lost 0 bases, and 10 bases lay in between. This CDR3 comprises 14 residues. The DNA for the CDR3 is TGTGCCAGCAGCCCCCAGGGCTACCAAGAGACCCAGTACTTC. It is translated as CASSPQGYQETQYF.

The chain employs TRBV5-6 and TRBJ1-1; 9 positions agree with TRBD1. Trimming at V came to 3 bases and at J to 4 bases, leaving 7 bases not matched to a gene. The CDR3 is made up of 15 amino acids. Germline V gene data show CDR1 as SGHDT and CDR2 as YYEEEE. CDR3 sequence (DNA): TGTGCCAGCAGCTATGCACTGACAGGGGGCACTGAAGCTTTCTTT. Its protein product is CASSYALTGGTEAFF.

This clone occurred once. The chain has TRBV19 and TRBJ1-2, with D maybe TRBD1 (6 bases). The CDR3 consists of 16 residues. V was pared by 0 bases and J by 5 bases, with 16 bases between. The V gene's germline CDR1 is LNHDA and CDR2 SQIVND (reference sequence). CDR3 residues: CASSIENTGFPYGYTF. CDR3 sequence (DNA): TGTGCCAGTAGTATAGAGAATACAGGGTTCCCTTATGGCTACACCTTC.

This clone has only one observation. This sequence joins TRBV21-1 and TRBJ1-4; no check of the table's D call, TRBD1, against the DNA was made. TRBV21-1 is described as a pseudogene. This CDR3 has 17 amino acids. The CDR3, as DNA: TGTGCCAGCAGCAAAGCCACACAGGGGGCAACTAATGAAAAACTGTTTTTT. Its translation is CASSKATQGATNEKLFF.

This chain joins TRBV5-1 and TRBJ2-7; D gene uncertain. This CDR3 spans 14 amino acids. Germline V gene lookup returns CDR1 SGHRS and CDR2 YFSETQ. The V end lost 4 bases, the J end lost 1 base, and 12 bases lay between the germline ends. The CDR3 reads CASSLGQQSYEQYF. CDR3 bases: TGCGCCAGCAGCCTAGGCCAACAATCCTACGAGCAGTACTTC.

This clone has more than one count but fewer than ten. The rearrangement uses TRBV4-1 and TRBJ2-3; the D gene is possibly TRBD2 (6 bases). Germline CDR1 is MGHRA and CDR2 is YSYEKL. The CDR3 has 16 residues. Trimming shortened V by 4 bases and J by 5 bases, and 19 bases separated the two germline ends. The CDR3 here is CASSPSTGTRKDTQYF. For the CDR3, the DNA is TGCGCCAGCAGCCCATCGACCGGGACTCGCAAAGATACGCAGTATTTT.

The genes are TRBV9 and TRBJ1-1; 8 bases are shared with TRBD1. J was trimmed by 6 bases and V by 4 bases; bases with no gene match: 11. Germline lookup yields CDR1 SGDLS and CDR2 YYNGEE. The CDR3 has 15 amino acids. The CDR3 nucleotides read TGTGCCAGCAGCTTAGTACAGGGGGTCGGGGCTGAAGCTTTCTTT. This translates into CASSLVQGVGAEAFF.

The gene calls are TRBV7-6 and TRBJ2-2; the D gene is possibly TRBD2 (6 bases). The germline gives CDR1 SGHVS, CDR2 FNYEAQ. V lost 1 base, J lost 6 bases, and 18 bases lay in between. CDR3 length equals 17 residues. The CDR3 region has the DNA TGTGCCAGCAGCTTAGAGGGAACGGGGGAGCCGGCCGGGGAGCTGTTTTTT. It yields the protein CASSLEGTGEPAGELFF.

The V gene is TRBV5-1, the J gene TRBJ1-4, with D possibly being TRBD1 (6 bases). V was pared by 5 bases and J by 3 bases, with 11 bases between. CDR3 length: 14 residues. Per germline, CDR1 SGHRS and CDR2 YFSETQ. CDR3 amino acids: CASSLGASNEKLFF. In nucleotides, the CDR3 is TGCGCCAGCAGTCTGGGGGCCTCTAATGAAAAACTGTTTTTT.

The chain is built from TRBV19 and TRBJ1-1, with TRBD1 as a possible D gene (6 bases). The V gene lost 4 bases and the J gene lost 4 bases, with 16 bases spanning the gap. Germline values: CDR1 LNHDA, CDR2 SQIVND (reference sequence). The CDR3 is 15 residues long. CDR3 amino acids: CASSTGQGSGTEAFF. The CDR3 DNA follows: TGTGCCAGTAGTACCGGCCAGGGGAGTGGCACTGAAGCTTTCTTT.

The gene calls are TRBV28 and TRBJ1-2; 7 nucleotides agree with TRBD1. The CDR3 runs to 14 residues. J was trimmed by 4 bases and V by 6 bases; bases with no gene match: 8. Germline V gene data show CDR1 as MDHEN and CDR2 as SYDVKM. The DNA for the CDR3 is TGTGCCAGCAGGCGACAGGGAGTGGGCTATGGCTACACCTTC. Its translation is CASRRQGVGYGYTF.

The chain has TRBV5-4 and TRBJ2-1, with D tentatively TRBD2 (6 bases). V lost 4 bases, J lost 5 bases, and 22 bases lay in between. CDR1 SGHNT and CDR2 YYREEE come from the germline V gene (reference sequence). The CDR3 has 17 amino acids. DNA for the CDR3: TGTGCCAGCAGCCCACAGCGGGTGAGGGTAGGGGACAATGAGCAGTTCTTC. Protein sequence: CASSPQRVRVGDNEQFF.